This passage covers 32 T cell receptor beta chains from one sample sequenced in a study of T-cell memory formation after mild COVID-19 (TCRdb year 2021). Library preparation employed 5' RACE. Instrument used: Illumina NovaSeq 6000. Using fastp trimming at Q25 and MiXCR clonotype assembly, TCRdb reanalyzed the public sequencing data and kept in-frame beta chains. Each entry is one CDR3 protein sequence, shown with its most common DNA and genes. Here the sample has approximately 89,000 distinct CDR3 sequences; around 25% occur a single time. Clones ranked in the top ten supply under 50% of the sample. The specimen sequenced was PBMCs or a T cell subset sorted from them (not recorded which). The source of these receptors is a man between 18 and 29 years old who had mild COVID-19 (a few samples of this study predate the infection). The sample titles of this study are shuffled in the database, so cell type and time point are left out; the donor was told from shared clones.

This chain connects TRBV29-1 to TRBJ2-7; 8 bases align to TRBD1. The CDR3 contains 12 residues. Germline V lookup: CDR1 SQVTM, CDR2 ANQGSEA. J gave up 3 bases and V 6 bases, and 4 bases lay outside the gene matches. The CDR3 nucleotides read TGCAGCGTCCCGACAGGGGACTACGAGCAGTACTTC. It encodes CSVPTGDYEQYF.

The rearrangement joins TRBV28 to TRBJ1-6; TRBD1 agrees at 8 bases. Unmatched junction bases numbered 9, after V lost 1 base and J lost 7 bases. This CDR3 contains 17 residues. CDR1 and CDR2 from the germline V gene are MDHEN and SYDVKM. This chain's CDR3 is CASSLFLRDRRNSPLHF. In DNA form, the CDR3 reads TGTGCCAGCAGTTTATTCTTGCGGGACAGGAGAAATTCACCCCTCCACTTT.

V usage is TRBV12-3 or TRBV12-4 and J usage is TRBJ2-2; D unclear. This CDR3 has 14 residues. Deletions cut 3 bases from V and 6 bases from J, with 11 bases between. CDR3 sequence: CASSFDYLPGELFF. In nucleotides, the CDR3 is TGTGCCAGCAGTTTTGATTACCTTCCCGGGGAGCTGTTTTTT.

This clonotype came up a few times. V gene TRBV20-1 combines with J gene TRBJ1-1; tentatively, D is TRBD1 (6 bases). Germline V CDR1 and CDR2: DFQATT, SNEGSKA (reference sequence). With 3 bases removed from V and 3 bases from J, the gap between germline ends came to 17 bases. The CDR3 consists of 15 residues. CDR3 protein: CSARDPYREHTEAFF. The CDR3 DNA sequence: TGCAGTGCTAGGGACCCCTACAGGGAGCACACTGAAGCTTTCTTT.

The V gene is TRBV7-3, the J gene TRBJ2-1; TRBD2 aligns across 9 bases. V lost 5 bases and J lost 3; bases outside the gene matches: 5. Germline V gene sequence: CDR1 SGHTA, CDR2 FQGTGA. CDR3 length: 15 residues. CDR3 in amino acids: CASSPERGDYNEQFF. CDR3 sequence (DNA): TGTGCCAGCAGCCCTGAGCGGGGGGACTACAATGAGCAGTTCTTC. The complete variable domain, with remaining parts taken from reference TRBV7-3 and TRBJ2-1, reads GAGVSQTPSNKVTEKGKYVELRCDPISGHTALYWYRQSLGQGPEFLIYFQGTGAADDSGLPNDRFFAVRPEGSVSTLKIQRTERGDSAVYLCASSPERGDYNEQFFGPGTRLTVL.

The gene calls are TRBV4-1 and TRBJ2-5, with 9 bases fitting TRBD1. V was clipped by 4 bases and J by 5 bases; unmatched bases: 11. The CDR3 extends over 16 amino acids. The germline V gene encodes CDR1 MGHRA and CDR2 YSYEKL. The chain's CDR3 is CASSLRTGAQRETQYF. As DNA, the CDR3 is TGCGCCAGCAGCCTACGGACAGGGGCGCAACGGGAGACCCAGTACTTC.

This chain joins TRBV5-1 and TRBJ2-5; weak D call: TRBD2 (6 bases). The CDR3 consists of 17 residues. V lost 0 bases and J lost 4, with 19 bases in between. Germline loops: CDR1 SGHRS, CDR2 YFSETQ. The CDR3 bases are TGCGCCAGCAGCTTGGCCGAAGGAGGACCCGGGGGAGAGACCCAGTACTTC. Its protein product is CASSLAEGGPGGETQYF.

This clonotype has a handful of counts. CDR3 sequence: CASSYYQTGELFF. The CDR3 DNA reads TGTGCCAGCAGTTACTATCAAACCGGGGAGCTGTTTTTT. The chain employs TRBV6-2 or TRBV6-3 and TRBJ2-2; D uncertain. Germline loops: CDR1 MNHEY, CDR2 SVGEGT. This CDR3 is 13 amino acids long. Trimming took 1 base from V and 5 from J, leaving 5 bases between them.

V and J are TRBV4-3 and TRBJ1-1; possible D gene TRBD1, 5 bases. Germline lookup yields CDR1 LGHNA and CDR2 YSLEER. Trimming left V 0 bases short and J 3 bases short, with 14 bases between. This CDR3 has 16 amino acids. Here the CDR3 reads CASSQDMGRRYTEAFF. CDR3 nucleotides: TGCGCCAGCAGCCAAGATATGGGGCGAAGATACACTGAAGCTTTCTTT.

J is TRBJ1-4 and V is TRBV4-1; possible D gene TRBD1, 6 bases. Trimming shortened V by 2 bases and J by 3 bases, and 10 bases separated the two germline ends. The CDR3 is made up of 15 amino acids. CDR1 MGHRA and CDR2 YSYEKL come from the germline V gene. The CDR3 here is CASSQTGTSNEKLFF. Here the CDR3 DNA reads TGCGCCAGCAGCCAAACAGGGACCTCTAATGAAAAACTGTTTTTT.

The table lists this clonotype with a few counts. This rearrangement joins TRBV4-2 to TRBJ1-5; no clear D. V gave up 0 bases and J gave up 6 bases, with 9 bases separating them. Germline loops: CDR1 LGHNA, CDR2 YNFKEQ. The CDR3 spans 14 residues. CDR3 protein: CASSQESLAQPQHF. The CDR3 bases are TGTGCCAGCAGCCAAGAGTCCCTGGCTCAGCCCCAGCATTTT.

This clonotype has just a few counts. DNA for the CDR3: TGTGCCAGCAGCCCACTCAGACTAGCGGGGGTACAGTTCTTC. Protein product: CASSPLRLAGVQFF. The gene calls are TRBV6-2 or TRBV6-3 and TRBJ2-1, with 12 bases matching TRBD2. Trimming cost V 6 bases and J 13 bases; bases outside gene matches: 10. Germline assignment: CDR1 MNHEY and CDR2 SVGEGT. The CDR3 length is 14 residues.

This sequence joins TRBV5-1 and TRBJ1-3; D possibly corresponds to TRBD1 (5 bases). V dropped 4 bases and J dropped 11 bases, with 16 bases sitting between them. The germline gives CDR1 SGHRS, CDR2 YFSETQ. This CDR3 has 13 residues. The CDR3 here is CASSATVNPPIYF. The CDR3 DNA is TGCGCCAGCAGCGCGACAGTCAACCCTCCCATATATTTT. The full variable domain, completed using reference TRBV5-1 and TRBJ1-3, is KAGVTQTPRYLIKTRGQQVTLSCSPISGHRSVSWYQQTPGQGLQFLFEYFSETQRNKGNFPGRFSGRQFSNSRSEMNVSTLELGDSALYLCASSATVNPPIYFGEGSWLTVV.

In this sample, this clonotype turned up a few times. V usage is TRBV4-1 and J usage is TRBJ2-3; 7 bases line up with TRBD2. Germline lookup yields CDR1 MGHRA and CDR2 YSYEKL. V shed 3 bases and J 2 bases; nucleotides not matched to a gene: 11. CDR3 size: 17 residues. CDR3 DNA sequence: TGCGCCAGCAGCCAGGATCAGCGGGGAGGATTCACAGATACGCAGTATTTT. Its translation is CASSQDQRGGFTDTQYF.

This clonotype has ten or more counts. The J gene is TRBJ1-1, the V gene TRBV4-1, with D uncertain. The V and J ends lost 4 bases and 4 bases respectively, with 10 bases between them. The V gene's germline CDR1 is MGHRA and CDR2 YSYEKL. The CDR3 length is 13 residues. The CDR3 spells CASSPREVTEAFF. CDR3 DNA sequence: TGCGCCAGCAGCCCCCGGGAGGTCACTGAAGCTTTCTTT.

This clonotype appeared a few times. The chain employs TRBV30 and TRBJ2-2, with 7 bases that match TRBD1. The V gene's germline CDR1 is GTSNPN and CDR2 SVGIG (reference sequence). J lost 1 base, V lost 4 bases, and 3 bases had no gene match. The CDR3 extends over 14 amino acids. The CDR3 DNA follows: TGTGCCTGGATAAGGGACAGGAACACCGGGGAGCTGTTTTTT. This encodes CAWIRDRNTGELFF.

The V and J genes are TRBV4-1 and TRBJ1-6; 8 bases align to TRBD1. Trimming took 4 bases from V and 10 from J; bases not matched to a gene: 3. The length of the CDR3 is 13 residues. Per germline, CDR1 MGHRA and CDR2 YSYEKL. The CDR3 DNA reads TGCGCCAGCAGCCCGAGACAGGGGTCACCCCTCCACTTT. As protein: CASSPRQGSPLHF.

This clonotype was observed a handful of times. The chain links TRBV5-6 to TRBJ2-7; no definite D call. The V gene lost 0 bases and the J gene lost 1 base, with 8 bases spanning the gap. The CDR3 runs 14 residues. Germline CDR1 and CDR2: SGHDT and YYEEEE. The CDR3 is CASSLVVRSYEQYV. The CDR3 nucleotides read TGTGCCAGCAGCTTGGTAGTCCGGTCCTACGAGCAGTACGTC.

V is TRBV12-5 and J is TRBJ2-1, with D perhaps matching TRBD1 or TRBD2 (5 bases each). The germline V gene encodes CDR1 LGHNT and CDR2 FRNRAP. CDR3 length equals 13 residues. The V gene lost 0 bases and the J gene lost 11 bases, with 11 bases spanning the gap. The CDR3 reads CASGLVIRGKQFF. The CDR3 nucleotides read TGTGCTAGTGGTTTGGTAATTCGGGGCAAGCAGTTCTTC.

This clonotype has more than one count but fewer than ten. Written as DNA, the CDR3 is TGTGCCAGCAGTTACTCGACCGACACGTATAATTCACCCCTCCACTTT. Its translation: CASSYSTDTYNSPLHF. The genes are TRBV6-5 and TRBJ1-6; D call uncertain. This CDR3 has 16 residues. V was trimmed by 0 bases and J by 4 bases, leaving 10 bases between them. CDR1 is MNHEY, CDR2 SVGAGI, per germline.

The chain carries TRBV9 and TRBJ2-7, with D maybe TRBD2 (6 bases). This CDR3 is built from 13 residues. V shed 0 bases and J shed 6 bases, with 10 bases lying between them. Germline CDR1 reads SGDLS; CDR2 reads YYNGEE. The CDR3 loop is CASSVVGGGEQYF. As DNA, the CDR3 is TGTGCCAGCAGCGTAGTCGGGGGAGGCGAGCAGTACTTC.

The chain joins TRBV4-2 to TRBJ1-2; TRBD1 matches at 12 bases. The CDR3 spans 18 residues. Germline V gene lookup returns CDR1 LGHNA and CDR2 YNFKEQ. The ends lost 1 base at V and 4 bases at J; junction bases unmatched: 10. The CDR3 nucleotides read TGTGCCAGCAGCCAAGGCCGCGGGGACAGGGGGCTGGGCTATGGCTACACCTTC. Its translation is CASSQGRGDRGLGYGYTF.

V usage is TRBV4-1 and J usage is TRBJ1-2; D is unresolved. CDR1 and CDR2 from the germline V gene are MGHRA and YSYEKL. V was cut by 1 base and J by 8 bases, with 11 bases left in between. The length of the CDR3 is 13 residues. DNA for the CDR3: TGCGCCAGCAGCCAAGTCGTTTCGGAAGGCTACACCTTC. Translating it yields CASSQVVSEGYTF.

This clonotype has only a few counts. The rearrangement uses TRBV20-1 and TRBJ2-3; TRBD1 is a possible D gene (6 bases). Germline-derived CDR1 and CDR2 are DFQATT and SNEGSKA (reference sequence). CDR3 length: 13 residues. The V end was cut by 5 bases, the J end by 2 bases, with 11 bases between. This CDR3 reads CSAQQGSTDTQYF. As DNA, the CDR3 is TGCAGTGCTCAACAGGGCTCCACAGATACGCAGTATTTT.

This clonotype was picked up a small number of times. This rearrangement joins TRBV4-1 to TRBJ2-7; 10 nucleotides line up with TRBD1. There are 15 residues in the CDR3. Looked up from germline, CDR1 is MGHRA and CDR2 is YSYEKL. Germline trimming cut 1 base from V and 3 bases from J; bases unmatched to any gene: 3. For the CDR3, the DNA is TGCGCCAGCAGCCAAGCGGGACAGGGGAGCTACGAGCAGTACTTC. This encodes CASSQAGQGSYEQYF.

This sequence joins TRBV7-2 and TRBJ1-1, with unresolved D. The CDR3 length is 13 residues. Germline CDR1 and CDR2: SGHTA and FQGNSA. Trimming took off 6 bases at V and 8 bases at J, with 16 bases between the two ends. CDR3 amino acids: CASSWRVAEEAFF. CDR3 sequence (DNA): TGTGCCAGCAGTTGGCGGGTGGCGGAGGAAGCTTTCTTT.

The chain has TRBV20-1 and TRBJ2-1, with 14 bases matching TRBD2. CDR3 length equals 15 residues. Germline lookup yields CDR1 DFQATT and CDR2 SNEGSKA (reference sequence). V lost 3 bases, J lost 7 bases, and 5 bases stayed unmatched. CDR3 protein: CSARTSGGAKNEQFF. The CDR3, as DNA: TGCAGTGCTAGGACTAGCGGGGGGGCTAAGAATGAGCAGTTCTTC.

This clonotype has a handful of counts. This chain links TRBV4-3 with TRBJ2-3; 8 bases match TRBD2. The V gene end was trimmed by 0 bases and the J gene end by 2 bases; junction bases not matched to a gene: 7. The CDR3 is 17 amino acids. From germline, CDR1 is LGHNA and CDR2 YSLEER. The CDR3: CASSQELGGGYTDTQYF. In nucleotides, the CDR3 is TGCGCCAGCAGCCAAGAGCTTGGCGGGGGGTACACAGATACGCAGTATTTT.

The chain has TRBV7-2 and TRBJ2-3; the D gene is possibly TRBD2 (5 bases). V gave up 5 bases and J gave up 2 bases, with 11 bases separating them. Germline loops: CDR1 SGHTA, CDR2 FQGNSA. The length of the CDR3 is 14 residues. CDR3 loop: CASSPPTNTDTQYF. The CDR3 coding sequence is TGTGCCAGCAGCCCCCCGACTAACACAGATACGCAGTATTTT. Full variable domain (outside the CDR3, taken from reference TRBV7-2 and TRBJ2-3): GAGVSQSPSNKVTEKGKDVELRCDPISGHTALYWYRQSLGQGLEFLIYFQGNSAPDKSGLPSDRFSAERTGGSVSTLTIQRTQQEDSAVYLCASSPPTNTDTQYFGPGTRLTVL.

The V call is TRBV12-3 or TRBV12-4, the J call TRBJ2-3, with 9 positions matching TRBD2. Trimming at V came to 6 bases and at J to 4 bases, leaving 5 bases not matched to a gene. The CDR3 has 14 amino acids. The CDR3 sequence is CASSPVAGADTQYF. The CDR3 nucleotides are TGTGCCAGCAGCCCCGTAGCGGGGGCAGATACGCAGTATTTT.

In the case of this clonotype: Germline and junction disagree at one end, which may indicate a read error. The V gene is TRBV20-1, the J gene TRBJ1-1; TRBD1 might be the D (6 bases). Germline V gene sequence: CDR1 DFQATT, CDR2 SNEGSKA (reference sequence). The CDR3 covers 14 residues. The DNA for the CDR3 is TGCAGGGCTACAGGGAGTTACTTGAACACTGAAGCTTTCTTT. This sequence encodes CRATGSYLNTEAFF.

CDR3 in amino acids: CASRFTGATFTSTDTQYF. The CDR3, as DNA: TGTGCCAGCAGGTTCACAGGGGCGACCTTTACGAGCACAGATACGCAGTATTTT. The chain carries TRBV6-2 or TRBV6-3 and TRBJ2-3, with 7 positions matching TRBD1. The CDR3 totals 18 residues. The germline V gene has CDR1 MNHEY and CDR2 SVGEGT. The J segment lost 0 bases and the V segment lost 6 bases, leaving 15 bases of the junction unmatched.